These 14 T cell receptor beta chains share one sample of origin, sequenced in a study of cytomegalovirus exposure and HLA in healthy donors. Here immunoSEQ multiplex PCR was the method, and the copy in TCRdb shows in-frame clones only, minus some. Of roughly 130,000 clones listed, roughly nine tenths are singletons. Sequencing input: PBMCs. These receptors all come from a young man in good health and CMV-seronegative.

This sequence joins TRBV18 and TRBJ2-7; tentatively, D is TRBD2 (7 bases). The V gene's germline CDR1 is KGHSH and CDR2 LQKENI. Trimming shortened V by 3 bases and J by 7 bases, and 13 bases separated the two germline ends. CDR3 length: 13 residues. The CDR3 DNA follows: TGTGCCAGCTCACCCCGGGGAGGGGGGGAGCAGTACTTC. Protein product: CASSPRGGGEQYF.

This clone was picked up one time. The chain recombines TRBV2 with TRBJ2-1; possibly TRBD1 for D (6 bases). There are 15 residues in the CDR3. The V end was cut by 4 bases, the J end by 8 bases, with 18 bases between. The germline CDR1 and CDR2 sequences are SNHLY and FYNNEI. The CDR3 region has the DNA TGTGCCAGCAGTGTTATTCAGGGGACAAGGGATGAGCAGTTCTTC. It codes for CASSVIQGTRDEQFF. Full variable domain (remainder filled in from reference TRBV2 and TRBJ2-1): EPEVTQTPSHQVTQMGQEVILRCVPISNHLYFYWYRQILGQKVEFLVSFYNNEISEKSEIFDDQFSVERPDGSNFTLKIRSTKLEDSAMYFCASSVIQGTRDEQFFGPGTRLTVL.

Comment on this clone: Sequence at one end of the junction differs from germline and may be a read error. The J gene is TRBJ2-7, the V gene TRBV7-8, with D maybe TRBD2 (5 bases). CDR3 length: 15 amino acids. CDR1 is SGHVS, CDR2 FQNEAQ, per germline. The CDR3 nucleotides read TGTGCCAGCAGCGCCGGCCGGGGTAGCTCCCACGAGCAGTACTTC. The encoded protein is CASSAGRGSSHEQYF.

This clone was counted once. This chain joins TRBV13 and TRBJ2-2; tentative D call: TRBD2 (6 bases). The CDR3 totals 15 residues. Looked up from germline, CDR1 is PRHDT and CDR2 is FYEKMQ (reference sequence). V lost 0 bases, J lost 5 bases, and 10 bases lay in between. The CDR3 here is CASSLGGGWTGELFF. CDR3 DNA sequence: TGTGCCAGCAGCTTAGGCGGGGGATGGACCGGGGAGCTGTTTTTT.

The CDR3 DNA is TGTGCCAGCAGCCGTTTAGCGGGAGGGTCGACAGATACGCAGTATTTT. This gives the protein CASSRLAGGSTDTQYF. The rearrangement joins TRBV11-2 to TRBJ2-3; 11 bases match TRBD2. The CDR3 has 16 residues. The ends lost 5 bases at V and 3 bases at J; junction bases unmatched: 7. The germline V gene encodes CDR1 SGHAT and CDR2 FQNNGV.

This rearrangement joins TRBV6-6 to TRBJ2-5; 11 bases are a match to TRBD2. The CDR3 is 15 residues long. V shed 6 bases, J shed 5 bases, and the junction held 8 bases outside the gene matches. Germline assignment: CDR1 MNHNY and CDR2 SVGAGI (reference sequence). Written as DNA, the CDR3 is TGTGCCAGCAGCTCCCTACTAGCGGGGGTGGAGACCCAGTACTTC. It yields the protein CASSSLLAGVETQYF.

The chain combines TRBV29-1 with TRBJ2-1; 7 bases are shared with TRBD1. Germline-derived CDR1 and CDR2 are SQVTM and ANQGSEA. The CDR3 sequence is 15 residues long. V was pared by 3 bases and J by 6 bases, with 11 bases of the junction left unmatched. This CDR3 reads CSVDLTGRRGNEQFF. CDR3 bases: TGCAGCGTTGATCTGACAGGGCGACGCGGCAATGAGCAGTTCTTC.

This rearrangement joins TRBV28 to TRBJ1-5; 8 bases fit TRBD1. CDR1 is MDHEN, CDR2 SYDVKM, per germline. This CDR3 has 19 residues. V was pared by 6 bases and J by 2 bases, with 18 bases of the junction left unmatched. The CDR3 nucleotides are TGTGCCAGCAGCCCACTTACCCTCGACAGGGGAGGCCGCAATCAGCCCCAGCATTTT. Translation gives CASSPLTLDRGGRNQPQHF.

This chain uses TRBV19 with TRBJ1-4, with TRBD1 matching 9 bases. Trimming cost V 6 bases and J 8 bases; bases outside gene matches: 7. The CDR3 contains 14 residues. CDR1 LNHDA and CDR2 SQIVND come from the germline V gene (reference sequence). The CDR3 spells CASSRQGGREKLFF. The CDR3 coding sequence is TGTGCCAGTAGCAGACAGGGGGGACGGGAAAAACTGTTTTTT.

This clone was observed once. The chain uses TRBV11-2 and TRBJ2-6; unclear D gene. Germline values: CDR1 SGHAT, CDR2 FQNNGV. The CDR3 consists of 16 residues. Trimming shortened V by 5 bases and J by 0 bases, and 11 bases separated the two germline ends. The CDR3 spells CASSPLLGSGANVLTF. In DNA, the CDR3 is TGTGCCAGCAGCCCATTACTTGGCTCTGGGGCCAACGTCCTGACTTTC.

This chain links TRBV10-3 with TRBJ2-7; 10 bases map to TRBD2. After removal of 2 bases from V and 3 bases from J, the junction contained 7 bases not matched to a gene. There are 16 residues in the CDR3. CDR1 and CDR2 (germline): ENHRY, SYGVKD. In DNA form, the CDR3 reads TGTGCCATCAGTGAGGGGATAGCGGGGGGATACTACGAGCAGTACTTC. This translates into CAISEGIAGGYYEQYF.

V usage is TRBV21-1 and J usage is TRBJ2-7; the DNA was not compared with TRBD2, the D call given in the table. TRBV21-1 constitutes a pseudogene. The CDR3 runs to 12 residues. The CDR3 sequence: CASFRTPYEQYF. The CDR3 nucleotides read TGTGCCAGCTTCAGGACTCCTTACGAGCAGTACTTC.

The CDR3 nucleotides read TGTGCCACCCTAGCGGGCCTCACCGGGGAGCTGTTTTTT. Protein product: CATLAGLTGELFF. The rearrangement joins TRBV28 to TRBJ2-2; 8 positions agree with TRBD2. Germline V gives CDR1 MDHEN, CDR2 SYDVKM. V lost 10 bases and J lost 4; bases outside the gene matches: 5. This CDR3 is 13 amino acids long.

Here the CDR3 reads CASSLDLGTGDDEQYF. CDR3 DNA sequence: TGTGCCAGCAGCTTAGATCTGGGGACAGGGGACGACGAGCAGTACTTC. The chain couples TRBV11-2 to TRBJ2-7, with 10 nucleotides matching TRBD1. CDR3 size: 16 residues. The V gene end was trimmed by 0 bases and the J gene end by 5 bases; junction bases not matched to a gene: 7. Germline CDR1 is SGHAT and CDR2 is FQNNGV.